This T cell receptor (beta chain) derives from a study of T cells in Graves' hyperthyroidism and ophthalmopathy. Study-level information: Peripheral blood was collected at initial diagnosis, before any treatment. Regarding the study as a whole: A 13 V-J model separated ophthalmopathy from stable hyperthyroidism.

Looked up from germline, CDR1 is SEHNR and CDR2 is FQNEAQ (reference sequence). This CDR3 spans 11 amino acids. Trimming left V 4 bases short and J 9 bases short, with 9 bases between. TCR beta CDR3 regions were amplified from RNA. First-round RT-PCR of the TCR CDR3 relied on the HTBI primer set. TCRdb reprocessed the multiplex PCR reads via MiXCR and lists one record per CDR3 protein. The sample lists hundreds of thousands of distinct CDR3 sequences; 35% to 45% were seen once. About this clonotype: What it binds is not known.

Sequencing used blood. This sequence originates from a man younger than 35 with Graves' hyperthyroidism. The V call is TRBV7-9, the J call TRBJ2-5; D is ambiguous. The CDR3 coding sequence is TGTGCCAGCAGCTCAACTGAGGCCCAGTACTTC. Its translation is CASSSTEAQYF.